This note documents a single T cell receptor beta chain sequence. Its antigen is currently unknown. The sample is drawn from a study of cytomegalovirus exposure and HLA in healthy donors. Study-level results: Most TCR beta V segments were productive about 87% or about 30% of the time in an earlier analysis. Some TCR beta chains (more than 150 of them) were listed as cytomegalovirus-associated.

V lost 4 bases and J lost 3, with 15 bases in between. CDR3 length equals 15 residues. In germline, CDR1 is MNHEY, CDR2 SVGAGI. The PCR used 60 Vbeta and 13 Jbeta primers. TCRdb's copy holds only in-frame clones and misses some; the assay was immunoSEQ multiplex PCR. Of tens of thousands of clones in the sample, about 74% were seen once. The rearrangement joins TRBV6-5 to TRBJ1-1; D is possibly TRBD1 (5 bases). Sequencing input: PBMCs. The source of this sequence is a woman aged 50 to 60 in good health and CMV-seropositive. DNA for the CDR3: TGTGCCAGCAGTTCCCCGGGCAGGGCCTACACTGAAGCTTTCTTT. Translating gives CASSSPGRAYTEAFF.